The T cell receptor beta chain described here comes from a study of cytotoxic CD8 clonotypes in ibrutinib-treated CLL. Study overall: After median approximately 74 months, approximately 15 stayed in remission, about twelve progressed; responses roughly 25 partial, 2 complete.

V lost 2 bases and J 6 bases, leaving 10 bases between the germline ends. Per germline, CDR1 ENHRY and CDR2 SYGVKD. The CDR3 spans 13 residues. In the case of this clone: The target antigen is unknown.

General study findings and limits: Public clonotypes showed up rarely, and on treatment they shrank or held steady. Clonality went higher at ibrutinib response and then dropped back toward baseline at progression.

The data were produced by immunoSEQ multiplex PCR, yet TCRdb's version contains in-frame clones alone and is incomplete. The data contain over 120,000 clones, around three quarters of them singletons. The sample was PBMCs, taken after 12 months of ibrutinib treatment. The receptor was isolated from a human donor with chronic lymphocytic leukemia. The chain carries TRBV10-3 and TRBJ1-2, with D hard to call. The CDR3 spells CAISERTVDGYTF. As DNA, the CDR3 is TGTGCCATCAGTGAGAGGACGGTCGATGGCTACACCTTC.